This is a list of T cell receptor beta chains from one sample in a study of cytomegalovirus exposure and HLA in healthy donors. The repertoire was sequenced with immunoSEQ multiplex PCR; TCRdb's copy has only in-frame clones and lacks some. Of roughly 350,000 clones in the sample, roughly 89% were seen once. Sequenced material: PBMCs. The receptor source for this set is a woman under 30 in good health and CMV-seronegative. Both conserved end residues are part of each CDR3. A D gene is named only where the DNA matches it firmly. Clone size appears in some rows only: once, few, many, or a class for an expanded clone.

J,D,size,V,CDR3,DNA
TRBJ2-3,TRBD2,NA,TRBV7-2,CASSASGRALDTQYF,TGTGCCAGCAGCGCAAGCGGGAGGGCCTTGGATACGCAGTATTTT
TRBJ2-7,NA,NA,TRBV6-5,CASSNNYEQYF,TGTGCCAGCAGTAATAACTACGAGCAGTACTTC
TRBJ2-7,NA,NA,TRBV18,CASSPESTTYEQYF,TGTGCCAGCTCACCCGAGAGCACTACCTACGAGCAGTACTTC
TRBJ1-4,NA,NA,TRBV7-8,CASSLVGGGKLFF,TGTGCCAGCAGCTTAGTAGGGGGGGGGAAACTGTTTTTT
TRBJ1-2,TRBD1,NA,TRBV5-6,CASSCLGQGRYGYTF,TGTGCCAGCAGCTGCCTCGGACAGGGAAGGTATGGCTACACCTTC
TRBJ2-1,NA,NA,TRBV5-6,CASSLEVWDISYNEQFF,TGTGCCAGCAGCTTGGAGGTGTGGGACATTAGCTACAATGAGCAGTTCTTC
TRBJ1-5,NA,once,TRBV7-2,CASSLERDQPQHF,TGTGCCAGCAGCTTAGAGAGGGATCAGCCCCAGCATTTT
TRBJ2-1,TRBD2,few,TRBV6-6,CASSFPGAGLDEQFF,TGTGCCAGCAGTTTCCCCGGAGCGGGGTTGGATGAGCAGTTCTTC
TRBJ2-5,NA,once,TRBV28,CASSEASAETQYF,TGTGCCAGCAGTGAAGCGAGTGCAGAGACCCAGTACTTC
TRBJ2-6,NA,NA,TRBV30,CAWSVGSPSSGANVLTF,TGTGCCTGGAGTGTTGGCAGTCCAAGCTCTGGGGCCAACGTCCTGACTTTC
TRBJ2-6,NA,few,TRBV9,CASSVPIQGANVLTF,TGTGCCAGCAGCGTACCGATCCAGGGGGCCAACGTCCTGACTTTC
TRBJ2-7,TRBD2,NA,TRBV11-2,CASSLSTSGNYEQYF,TGTGCCAGCAGCCTATCGACTAGCGGGAACTACGAGCAGTACTTC
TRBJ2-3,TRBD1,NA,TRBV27,CASSLNIGQGAGDTQYF,TGTGCCAGCAGTTTAAATATCGGACAGGGGGCTGGGGATACGCAGTATTTT
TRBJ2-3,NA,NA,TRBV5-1,CASSLFSSSTDTQYF,TGCGCCAGCAGCTTGTTCTCTAGCAGCACAGATACGCAGTATTTT
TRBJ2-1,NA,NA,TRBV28,CATLLNNEQFF,TGTGCCACCCTCTTAAACAATGAGCAGTTCTTC
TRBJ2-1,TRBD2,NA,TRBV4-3,CASSQGLVAASGNDYNEQFF,TGCGCCAGCAGCCAAGGTTTGGTGGCGGCTAGCGGGAATGATTACAATGAGCAGTTCTTC
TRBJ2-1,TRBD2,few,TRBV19,CASLRAGAHNEQFF,TGTGCCAGTCTGCGAGCGGGAGCCCACAATGAGCAGTTCTTC
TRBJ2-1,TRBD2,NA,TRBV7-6,CASSPLNSGSGDEQFF,TGTGCCAGCAGCCCACTTAATAGCGGGAGTGGTGATGAGCAGTTCTTC
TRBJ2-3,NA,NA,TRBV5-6,CASSSGVIDTQYF,TGTGCCAGCAGCTCGGGGGTTATAGATACGCAGTATTTT
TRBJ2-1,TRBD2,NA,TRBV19,CASSKNSGIRNEQFF,TGTGCCAGTAGTAAGAATAGCGGGATCCGGAATGAGCAGTTCTTC
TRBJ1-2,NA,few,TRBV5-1,CASSFFLTGYYGYTF,TGCGCCAGCAGTTTTTTCCTGACAGGCTACTATGGCTACACCTTC
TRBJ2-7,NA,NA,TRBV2,CASSSLLVHEQYF,TGTGCCAGCAGTAGCTTACTAGTTCACGAGCAGTACTTC
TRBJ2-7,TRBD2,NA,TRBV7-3,CASSLPLGREGPRDEQYF,TGTGCCAGCAGCTTACCCCTCGGGCGGGAGGGTCCTCGGGACGAGCAGTACTTC
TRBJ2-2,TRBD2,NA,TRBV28,CASSSPPSGLGYAGELFF,TGTGCCAGCAGTTCACCCCCCTCGGGACTAGGGTATGCCGGGGAGCTGTTTTTT
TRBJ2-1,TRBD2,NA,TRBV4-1,CASSQELATYNEQFF,TGCGCCAGCAGCCAAGAACTAGCGACCTACAATGAGCAGTTCTTC
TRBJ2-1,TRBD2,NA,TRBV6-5,CASSSRGRAGNEQFF,TGTGCCAGCAGTTCGCGCGGGAGGGCTGGGAATGAGCAGTTCTTC
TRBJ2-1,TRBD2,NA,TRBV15,CATRGAGLADYNEQFF,TGTGCCACCAGAGGGGCAGGACTAGCGGATTACAATGAGCAGTTCTTC
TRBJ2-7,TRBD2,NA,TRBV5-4,CASSGGTSAYEQYF,TGTGCCAGCAGCGGGGGGACTAGCGCCTACGAGCAGTACTTC
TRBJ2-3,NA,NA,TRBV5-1,CASSPGDIPSVHTQYF,TGCGCCAGCAGCCCTGGGGACATCCCTTCCGTGCATACGCAGTATTTT
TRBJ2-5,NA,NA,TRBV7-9,CASSLAIGGETQYF,TGTGCCAGCAGCTTAGCCATAGGGGGAGAGACCCAGTACTTC
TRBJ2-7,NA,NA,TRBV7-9,CASSSSGWAREQYF,TGTGCCAGCAGCTCCTCTGGATGGGCTCGCGAGCAGTACTTC
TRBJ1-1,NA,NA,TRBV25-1,CASSPKDRSNTEAFF,TGTGCCAGCAGTCCAAAGGACAGATCCAACACTGAAGCTTTCTTT
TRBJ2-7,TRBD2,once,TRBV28,CASSLSKGGGEQYF,TGTGCCAGCAGTTTATCGAAGGGCGGGGGAGAGCAGTACTTC
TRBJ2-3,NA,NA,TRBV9,CASSVGPGAPDTQYF,TGTGCCAGCAGCGTAGGTCCGGGAGCTCCAGATACGCAGTATTTT
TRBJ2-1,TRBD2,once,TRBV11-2,CASSLGRGPLYNEQFF,TGTGCCAGCAGCCTGGGGAGGGGACCTCTTTACAATGAGCAGTTCTTC
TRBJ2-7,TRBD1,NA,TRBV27,CASHGDRSYEQYF,TGTGCCAGCCACGGGGACAGATCCTACGAGCAGTACTTC
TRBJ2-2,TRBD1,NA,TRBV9,CASSVASQGASGELFF,TGTGCCAGCAGCGTAGCTAGCCAGGGGGCATCCGGGGAGCTGTTTTTT
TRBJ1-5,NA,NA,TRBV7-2,CASETSYSNQPQHF,TGTGCCAGCGAAACGAGCTATAGCAATCAGCCCCAGCATTTT
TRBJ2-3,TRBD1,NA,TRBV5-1,CASSRDRDRLLDTQYF,TGCGCCAGCAGCCGCGACCGGGACAGGTTACTAGATACGCAGTATTTT
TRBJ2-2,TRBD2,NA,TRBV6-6,CASSIAGVNTGELFF,TGTGCCAGCAGCATAGCGGGAGTAAATACCGGGGAGCTGTTTTTT
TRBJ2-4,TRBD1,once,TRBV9,CASSVEGQSKNIQYF,TGTGCCAGCAGCGTCGAGGGACAGTCCAAAAACATTCAGTACTTC
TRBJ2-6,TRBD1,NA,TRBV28,CASIQGQLLSSGANVLTF,TGTGCCAGCATCCAGGGACAGTTACTTTCCTCTGGGGCCAACGTCCTGACTTTC
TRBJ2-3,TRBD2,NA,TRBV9,CASSGTFSGSTDTQYF,TGTGCCAGCAGCGGAACGTTTAGCGGGAGCACAGATACGCAGTATTTT
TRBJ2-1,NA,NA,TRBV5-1,CASSLEGRARNEQFF,TGCGCCAGCAGCTTGGAGGGCAGGGCTAGAAATGAGCAGTTCTTC
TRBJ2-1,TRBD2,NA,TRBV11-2,CASSLVGTSVYNEQFF,TGTGCCAGCAGCTTAGTTGGGACTAGCGTGTACAATGAGCAGTTCTTC
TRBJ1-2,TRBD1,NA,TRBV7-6,CASSLGNWGQGYGYTF,TGTGCCAGCAGCTTGGGAAATTGGGGACAGGGCTATGGCTACACCTTC
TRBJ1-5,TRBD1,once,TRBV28,CASSSTDRAVQPQHF,TGTGCCAGCAGTTCGACGGACAGGGCTGTGCAGCCCCAGCATTTT
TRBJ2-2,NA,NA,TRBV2,CASSASSHYTGELFF,TGTGCCAGCAGTGCGAGTAGCCACTACACCGGGGAGCTGTTTTTT
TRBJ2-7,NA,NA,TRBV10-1,CASSKRRYEQYF,TGCGCCAGCAGTAAGCGGCGTTACGAGCAGTACTTC
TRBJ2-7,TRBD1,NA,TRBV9,CASSPRDRSYVEQYF,TGTGCCAGCAGCCCCCGGGACAGGTCGTACGTCGAGCAGTACTTC
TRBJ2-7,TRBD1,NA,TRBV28,CASSPAGQVFYEQYF,TGTGCCAGCAGTCCCGCGGGACAGGTTTTCTACGAGCAGTACTTC
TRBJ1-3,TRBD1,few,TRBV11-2,CASSPTGGENTIYF,TGTGCCAGCAGCCCAACAGGGGGCGAAAACACCATATATTTT